Following are 28 T cell receptor beta chains from one sample sequenced in a study of Ad26.COV2.S vaccination and SARS-CoV-2 variants. Described treatment: around 19 received Ad26.COV2.S at low or high dose, single or two shots; 5 received placebo; per-sample allocation not given. After the first vaccine or placebo injection, samples were drawn on day 63. Generated by immunoSEQ multiplex PCR, the TCRdb table keeps only in-frame clones and is missing some. The profile covers around 300,000 clones, with 75% to 90% appearing a single time and roughly a tenth taken by the ten largest. The sequences come from peripheral blood, collected in a trial of Ad26.COV2.S vaccine versus placebo. The origin of the receptors is a person aged 18-65 years who received the Ad26.COV2.S COVID-19 vaccine or a placebo.

The chain couples TRBV5-1 to TRBJ1-1, with D tentatively TRBD1 (6 bases). Germline-derived CDR1 and CDR2 are SGHRS and YFSETQ. The CDR3 is 14 residues long. Trimming removed 3 bases at V and 5 bases at J, with 14 bases between. CDR3 residues: CASSYIDRTTEAFF. CDR3 sequence (DNA): TGCGCCAGCAGCTATATCGACAGGACGACTGAAGCTTTCTTT. Supplemented by reference TRBV5-1 and TRBJ1-1, the full variable domain reads KAGVTQTPRYLIKTRGQQVTLSCSPISGHRSVSWYQQTPGQGLQFLFEYFSETQRNKGNFPGRFSGRQFSNSRSEMNVSTLELGDSALYLCASSYIDRTTEAFFGQGTRLTVV.

This chain joins TRBV6-1 and TRBJ2-5; 11 bases agree with TRBD2. The junction had 12 bases not matched to a gene; V was cut back by 1 base and J by 5 bases. Looked up from germline, CDR1 is MNHNS and CDR2 is SASEGT. CDR3 length: 18 residues. DNA for the CDR3: TGTGCCAGCAGTGAAGGAATTCGGTCTAGCGGGAGGCGTGAGACCCAGTACTTC. Residues: CASSEGIRSSGRRETQYF.

The chain recombines TRBV20-1 with TRBJ2-7, with D uncertain. Germline V gene sequence: CDR1 DFQATT, CDR2 SNEGSKA (reference sequence). Deletions cut 6 bases from V and 4 bases from J, with 7 bases between. The CDR3 runs 10 residues. This CDR3 reads CSARLYEQYF. For the CDR3, the DNA is TGCAGTGCCCGGTTGTACGAGCAGTACTTC.

The genes are TRBV2 and TRBJ2-5; 12 bases are shared with TRBD2. Trimming at V came to 3 bases and at J to 5 bases, leaving 4 bases not matched to a gene. CDR1 SNHLY and CDR2 FYNNEI come from the germline V gene. The CDR3 runs 15 residues. DNA for the CDR3: TGTGCCAGCAGTGACGGGCTAGCGGGGGGGGAGACCCAGTACTTC. Encoded protein: CASSDGLAGGETQYF. Looking up the rest from reference TRBV2 and TRBJ2-5 gives the full variable domain: EPEVTQTPSHQVTQMGQEVILRCVPISNHLYFYWYRQILGQKVEFLVSFYNNEISEKSEIFDDQFSVERPDGSNFTLKIRSTKLEDSAMYFCASSDGLAGGETQYFGPGTRLLVL.

The chain has TRBV28 and TRBJ1-5; D perhaps matches TRBD1 (5 bases). The CDR3 runs 14 residues. CDR1 and CDR2 from the germline V gene are MDHEN and SYDVKM. V lost 5 bases and J 4 bases, leaving 12 bases between the germline ends. CDR3 sequence (DNA): TGTGCCAGCAGTACTCCTGACAGTAATCAGCCCCAGCATTTT. Its protein is CASSTPDSNQPQHF.

Only a few counts were recorded for this clone. J is TRBJ1-2 and V is TRBV3-1 (or the pseudogene TRBV3-2); no definite D call. The germline V gene encodes CDR1 LGHDT and CDR2 YNNKEL (reference sequence). With 6 bases removed from V and 8 bases from J, the gap between germline ends came to 10 bases. The CDR3 extends over 11 amino acids. The CDR3 sequence is CASSTEWGYTF. The CDR3 DNA reads TGTGCCAGCAGTACGGAATGGGGCTACACCTTC.

The chain's CDR3 is CASSSGLAPDTQYF. The CDR3 DNA is TGTGCCAGCAGCTCAGGACTAGCCCCAGATACGCAGTATTTT. This sequence joins TRBV7-6 and TRBJ2-3; 8 nucleotides agree with TRBD2. The CDR3 extends over 14 amino acids. Trimming took 4 bases from V and 4 from J; bases not matched to a gene: 4. Germline V gives CDR1 SGHVS, CDR2 FNYEAQ.

The chain combines TRBV27 with TRBJ2-6; the match to TRBD2 covers 12 bases. The CDR3 is made up of 18 amino acids. Looked up from germline, CDR1 is MNHEY and CDR2 is SMNVEV (reference sequence). J was trimmed by 0 bases and V by 4 bases; bases with no gene match: 4. The CDR3 bases are TGTGCCAGCAGTTCCACTAGCGGGGGGTTCTCTGGGGCCAACGTCCTGACTTTC. As protein: CASSSTSGGFSGANVLTF.

The gene calls are TRBV7-9 and TRBJ2-1; D might be TRBD2 (5 bases). The germline CDR1 and CDR2 sequences are SEHNR and FQNEAQ (reference sequence). V shed 0 bases and J shed 9 bases, with 15 bases lying between them. The CDR3 loop spans 15 amino acids. The CDR3 DNA reads as TGTGCCAGCAGCTTAGCCTTATTGACTATTACTGAGCAGTTCTTC. Its protein product is CASSLALLTITEQFF.

The V and J genes are TRBV5-4 and TRBJ1-4; 7 nucleotides line up with TRBD1. V was pared by 3 bases and J by 8 bases, with 7 bases of the junction left unmatched. The CDR3 spans 14 residues. CDR1 and CDR2 from the germline V gene are SGHNT and YYREEE (reference sequence). The CDR3 DNA is TGTGCCAGCAGCTCAGGGGGATCTGGCGAAAAACTGTTTTTT. Translation gives CASSSGGSGEKLFF.

The chain uses TRBV6-5 and TRBJ1-4, with TRBD1 identical over 8 bases. The CDR3 is made up of 13 amino acids. Germline values: CDR1 MNHEY, CDR2 SVGAGI. Trimming removed 7 bases from V and 5 bases from J; junction bases left unmatched: 3. The CDR3 reads CASKDRVNEKLFF. The CDR3 region has the DNA TGTGCCAGCAAGGACAGGGTAAATGAAAAACTGTTTTTT.

The chain combines TRBV6-2 or TRBV6-3 with TRBJ1-3, with D possibly TRBD1 on 5 matching bases. The V gene's germline CDR1 is MNHEY and CDR2 SVGEGT. The CDR3 is made up of 14 amino acids. V shed 6 bases and J shed 3 bases, with 12 bases lying between them. This CDR3 reads CASSRDAIGNTIYF. For the CDR3, the DNA is TGTGCCAGCAGCCGGGACGCCATTGGAAACACCATATATTTT.

V usage is TRBV28 and J usage is TRBJ1-2, with D tentatively TRBD1 (5 bases). Germline V gene sequence: CDR1 MDHEN, CDR2 SYDVKM. The CDR3 is 13 residues long. Trimming took off 7 bases at V and 4 bases at J, with 13 bases between the two ends. As DNA, the CDR3 is TGTGCCAGCACAAGGGGTGGACCCTATGGCTACACCTTC. Amino acids: CASTRGGPYGYTF.

This chain joins TRBV7-9 and TRBJ1-2, with TRBD1 matching over 8 bases. V shed 4 bases, J shed 4 bases, and the junction held 5 bases outside the gene matches. Germline V CDR1 and CDR2: SEHNR, FQNEAQ (reference sequence). The CDR3 is made up of 14 amino acids. DNA of the CDR3: TGTGCCAGCAGCTCGGGACAGGAGACCTATGGCTACACCTTC. This sequence encodes CASSSGQETYGYTF.

V gene TRBV19 combines with J gene TRBJ2-3; 11 bases align to TRBD2. The CDR3 length is 16 residues. Per the germline V gene, CDR1 is LNHDA and CDR2 is SQIVND (reference sequence). Losses at the gene ends were 3 bases for V and 5 bases for J; bases not matched to a gene: 7. The CDR3 DNA is TGTGCCAGTAGTATCCTAGCGGGAGGCCCCGGAGATACGCAGTATTTT. This encodes CASSILAGGPGDTQYF.

CDR3 protein: CASSVREGEQYF. CDR3 bases: TGTGCCAGCAGCGTGCGGGAGGGCGAGCAGTACTTC. The chain uses TRBV9 and TRBJ2-7; 9 positions match TRBD2. The CDR3 spans 12 residues. Germline V gene lookup returns CDR1 SGDLS and CDR2 YYNGEE. The ends lost 2 bases at V and 6 bases at J; junction bases unmatched: 0.

The chain carries TRBV4-3 and TRBJ1-1; possibly TRBD1 for D (6 bases). The length of the CDR3 is 15 residues. Trimming took 2 bases from V and 5 from J, leaving 15 bases between them. Germline V CDR1 and CDR2: LGHNA, YSLEER. The CDR3 DNA follows: TGCGCCAGCAGCCAATTTGTGGGGGCGAGGACTGAAGCTTTCTTT. This translates into CASSQFVGARTEAFF.

The chain recombines TRBV6-6 with TRBJ2-7, with D tentatively TRBD1 (6 bases). V was clipped by 6 bases and J by 7 bases, with 19 bases between them. This CDR3 is 14 amino acids long. Germline V gives CDR1 MNHNY, CDR2 SVGAGI (reference sequence). In DNA, the CDR3 is TGTGCCAGCAGCCAGGAGGCAGGGGCAGGGGAGCAGTACTTC. It is translated as CASSQEAGAGEQYF.

The chain employs TRBV7-2 and TRBJ2-1, with D perhaps matching TRBD1 (5 bases). The V end was cut by 3 bases, the J end by 4 bases, with 7 bases between. In germline, CDR1 is SGHTA, CDR2 FQGNSA. The CDR3 sequence is 13 residues long. The chain's CDR3 is CASSFDSYNEQFF. CDR3 in DNA: TGTGCCAGCAGCTTCGACAGTTACAATGAGCAGTTCTTC.

This chain links TRBV9 with TRBJ2-1; TRBD1 might be the D (6 bases). The germline V gene has CDR1 SGDLS and CDR2 YYNGEE. V lost 0 bases and J 5 bases, leaving 18 bases between the germline ends. The CDR3 has 17 residues. The CDR3 spells CASSVGSSGTLNNEQFF. Here the CDR3 DNA reads TGTGCCAGCAGCGTAGGTTCGTCCGGGACACTCAACAATGAGCAGTTCTTC. Using reference TRBV9 and TRBJ2-1 for the parts outside the CDR3, the full variable domain is DSGVTQTPKHLITATGQRVTLRCSPRSGDLSVYWYQQSLDQGLQFLIQYYNGEERAKGNILERFSAQQFPDLHSELNLSSLELGDSALYFCASSVGSSGTLNNEQFFGPGTRLTVL.

The J gene is TRBJ2-3, the V gene TRBV5-5, with D possibly matching TRBD1 (6 bases). V shed 4 bases and J shed 0 bases, with 12 bases lying between them. The CDR3 is made up of 15 amino acids. Looked up from germline, CDR1 is SGHKS and CDR2 is YYEKEE (reference sequence). CDR3 in DNA: TGTGCCAGCAGCCTTGGACAGAAAAGCACAGATACGCAGTATTTT. Translating it yields CASSLGQKSTDTQYF.

The chain joins TRBV7-2 to TRBJ1-2; maybe TRBD1 (6 bases). Per the germline V gene, CDR1 is SGHTA and CDR2 is FQGNSA. The CDR3 is 14 amino acids. Trimming stripped 2 bases from V and 3 bases from J, with 10 bases between. This CDR3 reads CASSLNREDYGYTF. DNA of the CDR3: TGTGCCAGCAGCTTAAACAGGGAGGACTATGGCTACACCTTC.

The chain carries TRBV9 and TRBJ1-6; D may be TRBD1 (5 bases). This CDR3 region has 13 residues. Trimming cost V 4 bases and J 6 bases, with 8 bases left between them. CDR1 is SGDLS and CDR2 is YYNGEE in the germline V gene. CDR3 region: CASSRQGNSPLHF. CDR3 nucleotides: TGTGCCAGCAGCAGGCAGGGTAATTCACCCCTCCACTTT.

CDR3 loop: CASSLREYSYNSPLHF. The CDR3 region has the DNA TGTGCCAGCAGCTTACGGGAGTACTCCTATAATTCACCCCTCCACTTT. The rearrangement joins TRBV7-9 to TRBJ1-6; D not resolved. Germline CDR1 is SEHNR and CDR2 is FQNEAQ (reference sequence). V lost 2 bases and J 0 bases, leaving 8 bases between the germline ends. This CDR3 is built from 16 residues.

The chain recombines TRBV21-1 with TRBJ1-1. TRBV21-1 is assigned pseudogene status. The CDR3 contains 14 residues. CDR3 DNA sequence: TGTGCCAGCAGCCTGCCTCATAAGAACACTGAAGCTTTCTTT. Its protein product is CASSLPHKNTEAFF.

This chain joins TRBV2 and TRBJ1-1; TRBD1 might be the D (5 bases). The CDR3 runs to 13 residues. Germline V CDR1 and CDR2: SNHLY, FYNNEI. The V gene lost 7 bases and the J gene lost 1 base, with 10 bases spanning the gap. CDR3 nucleotide sequence: TGTGCCAGCACTCCCGACAGGAACACTGAAGCTTTCTTT. This gives the protein CASTPDRNTEAFF.

The chain is built from TRBV7-9 and TRBJ1-1; D uncertain. Trimming took 3 bases from V and 2 from J, leaving 7 bases between them. CDR1 and CDR2 (germline): SEHNR, FQNEAQ (reference sequence). The CDR3 spans 13 residues. The CDR3: CASSFRENTEAFF. CDR3 nucleotide sequence: TGTGCCAGCAGCTTCCGGGAAAACACTGAAGCTTTCTTT.

The rearrangement links TRBV7-2 to TRBJ2-4; D uncertain. V dropped 5 bases and J dropped 0 bases, with 14 bases sitting between them. Germline V gene lookup returns CDR1 SGHTA and CDR2 FQGNSA. The CDR3 runs 16 residues. In DNA form, the CDR3 reads TGTGCCAGCAGCAATACTGGGATAGTAGCCAAAAACATTCAGTACTTC. Translated: CASSNTGIVAKNIQYF.